This TCR beta chain was captured by sequencing in a study of control samples from healthy donors and cancer patients. Sequenced by immunoSEQ multiplex PCR; TCRdb stores in-frame clones only, minus some. The sample has approximately 110,000 clones; 75% to 95% are singletons. V shed 2 bases and J 2 bases; nucleotides not matched to a gene: 4. The CDR3 sequence is 15 residues long. Germline V gene lookup returns CDR1 SGHRS and CDR2 YFSETQ. This chain joins TRBV5-1 and TRBJ2-7, with 10 bases fitting TRBD1. This TCR was recovered from a human donor in good health. The donor label of this sample is uncertain. Material for sequencing was blood. The CDR3 is CASSFSGTGAYEQYF. As DNA, the CDR3 is TGCGCCAGCAGCTTCTCCGGGACAGGGGCCTACGAGCAGTACTTC.